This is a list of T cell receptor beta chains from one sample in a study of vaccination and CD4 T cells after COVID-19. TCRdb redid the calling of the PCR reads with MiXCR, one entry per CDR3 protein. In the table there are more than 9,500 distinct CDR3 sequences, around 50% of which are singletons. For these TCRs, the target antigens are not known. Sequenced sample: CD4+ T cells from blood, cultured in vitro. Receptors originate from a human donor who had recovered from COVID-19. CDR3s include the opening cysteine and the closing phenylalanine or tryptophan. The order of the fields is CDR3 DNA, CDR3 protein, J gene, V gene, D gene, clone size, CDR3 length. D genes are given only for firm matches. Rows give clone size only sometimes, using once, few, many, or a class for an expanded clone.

CDR3nt: TGTGCCAGCAGTCCTTGGGGGGATAGCAATCAGCCCCAGCATTTT
CDR3aa: CASSPWGDSNQPQHF
j_gene: TRBJ1-5
v_gene: TRBV7-2
d_gene: NA
abundance: NA
len: 15

CDR3nt: TGCAGTGGGGGGGGGAGGAACACTGAAGCTTTCTTT
CDR3aa: CSGGGRNTEAFF
j_gene: TRBJ1-1
v_gene: TRBV20-1
d_gene: NA
abundance: once
len: 12

CDR3nt: TGCGCCAGCAGTAACGAGAACACTGAAGCTTTCTTT
CDR3aa: CASSNENTEAFF
j_gene: TRBJ1-1
v_gene: TRBV5-1
d_gene: NA
abundance: hyperexpanded
len: 12

CDR3nt: TGTGCCAGCAGCTTAGTATCTAGCGGGGGGTCCAACGTTAAGACCCAGTACTTC
CDR3aa: CASSLVSSGGSNVKTQYF
j_gene: TRBJ2-5
v_gene: TRBV7-9
d_gene: TRBD2
abundance: NA
len: 18

CDR3nt: TGTGCCATCAGTGTCGGGGGGGGGACAGATACGCAGTATTTT
CDR3aa: CAISVGGGTDTQYF
j_gene: TRBJ2-3
v_gene: TRBV10-3
d_gene: TRBD2
abundance: NA
len: 14

CDR3nt: TGTGCCAGCAGGGACCTGGGCCGTGAAGCTTTCTTT
CDR3aa: CASRDLGREAFF
j_gene: TRBJ1-1
v_gene: TRBV6-1
d_gene: NA
abundance: few
len: 12

CDR3nt: TGTGCCAGCCGGCGGGGCATGGAGGAGCAGTTCTTC
CDR3aa: CASRRGMEEQFF
j_gene: TRBJ2-1
v_gene: TRBV6-1
d_gene: NA
abundance: NA
len: 12

CDR3nt: TGCAGTGCTCCTGACTCCTCTGGGGGCAAAAACATTCAGTACTTC
CDR3aa: CSAPDSSGGKNIQYF
j_gene: TRBJ2-4
v_gene: TRBV20-1
d_gene: NA
abundance: once
len: 15

CDR3nt: TGTGCCAGCAGCTTAGCGAGGGAGACCCAGTACTTC
CDR3aa: CASSLARETQYF
j_gene: TRBJ2-5
v_gene: TRBV7-8
d_gene: NA
abundance: NA
len: 12

CDR3nt: TGTGCCAGCAGCCAAGCTAGCCCTCTTCAGCCCCTCCACTTT
CDR3aa: CASSQASPLQPLHF
j_gene: TRBJ1-6
v_gene: TRBV3-1
d_gene: NA
abundance: NA
len: 14

CDR3nt: TGTGCCAGCAAACGGGGTAGCAATCAGCCCCAGCATTTT
CDR3aa: CASKRGSNQPQHF
j_gene: TRBJ1-5
v_gene: TRBV6-1
d_gene: NA
abundance: NA
len: 13

CDR3nt: TGTGCCAGCAGTTACGGCGCAGGGGGCCAGCATAGGAACACTGAAGCTTTCTTT
CDR3aa: CASSYGAGGQHRNTEAFF
j_gene: TRBJ1-1
v_gene: TRBV6-5
d_gene: TRBD1
abundance: NA
len: 18

CDR3nt: TGTGCCAGCAGCTTAATCACGGGGCACGAGCAGTACTTC
CDR3aa: CASSLITGHEQYF
j_gene: TRBJ2-7
v_gene: TRBV7-2
d_gene: NA
abundance: NA
len: 13

CDR3nt: TGTGCCAGCATTCTCCCCCCCGGGGAGCTGTTTTTT
CDR3aa: CASILPPGELFF
j_gene: TRBJ2-2
v_gene: TRBV2
d_gene: NA
abundance: NA
len: 12

CDR3nt: TGTGCCAGCAGCTTGGGGCCGAACACCGGGGAGCTGTTTTTT
CDR3aa: CASSLGPNTGELFF
j_gene: TRBJ2-2
v_gene: TRBV5-5
d_gene: NA
abundance: NA
len: 14